The 12 T cell receptor beta chains in this list originate from one sample, sequenced in a study of T cell repertoires in cytomegalovirus infection. In TCRdb, the reads were re-called with MiXCR into one record per CDR3 protein. The sample has 900,000 to 950,000 distinct CDR3 sequences; roughly 31% are singletons. Their antigen targets remain unknown. The sample here was cultured CD8+ T cells from PBMCs, taken from culture after CMV antigen stimulation. These receptors were taken from a human donor in good health (CMV status not recorded). Some clones in this sample may be carry-over from other donors' samples.

This clonotype has ten or more counts. The chain couples TRBV7-6 to TRBJ1-1; D is perhaps TRBD1 (5 bases). Between the trimmed V and J ends, which lost 1 base and 7 bases, there was a span of 16 bases. CDR1 is SGHVS, CDR2 FNYEAQ, per germline. This CDR3 is built from 15 residues. The chain's CDR3 is CASSLGAGGGIEAFF. CDR3 nucleotide sequence: TGTGCCAGCAGCTTAGGAGCGGGGGGGGGGATTGAAGCTTTCTTT. Combining the CDR3 with reference TRBV7-6 and TRBJ1-1 gives the whole variable domain GAGVSQSPRYKVTKRGQDVALRCDPISGHVSLYWYRQALGQGPEFLTYFNYEAQQDKSGLPNDRFSAERPEGSISTLTIQRTEQRDSAMYRCASSLGAGGGIEAFFGQGTRLTVV.

This clonotype showed up many times. This chain joins TRBV7-8 and TRBJ2-3, with D perhaps assigned TRBD1 or TRBD2 (5 bases each). Trimming shortened V by 7 bases and J by 7 bases, and 12 bases separated the two germline ends. The germline CDR1 and CDR2 sequences are SGHVS and FQNEAQ. CDR3 length: 12 amino acids. The CDR3 DNA sequence: TGTGCCAGCACCCGGGACCCCCATACGCAGTATTTT. This translates into CASTRDPHTQYF. The whole variable domain, remainder taken from reference TRBV7-8 and TRBJ2-3, is GAGVSQSPRYKVAKRGQDVALRCDPISGHVSLFWYQQALGQGPEFLTYFQNEAQLDKSGLPSDRFFAERPEGSVSTLKIQRTQQEDSAVYLCASTRDPHTQYFGPGTRLTVL.

The chain combines TRBV6-6 with TRBJ2-2; D might be TRBD1 (6 bases). V lost 5 bases and J lost 0, with 13 bases in between. Germline V gene data show CDR1 as MNHNY and CDR2 as SVGAGI (reference sequence). This CDR3 region has 16 residues. In DNA form, the CDR3 reads TGTGCCAGCAGTGCTACAGGGCCTACGAACACCGGGGAGCTGTTTTTT. The encoded protein is CASSATGPTNTGELFF.

CDR3 protein: CATSLGPGAEAFF. CDR3 nucleotides: TGTGCCACCAGTCTTGGGCCGGGGGCTGAAGCTTTCTTT. V is TRBV15 and J is TRBJ1-1; maybe TRBD1 (5 bases). The CDR3 length is 13 residues. The germline CDR1 and CDR2 sequences are LNHNV and YYDKDF (reference sequence). V was pared by 6 bases and J by 6 bases, with 14 bases between.

A few counts support this clonotype. The chain recombines TRBV7-9 with TRBJ1-5; D perhaps matches TRBD1 (5 bases). The V end was cut by 5 bases, the J end by 4 bases, with 12 bases between. The CDR3 loop spans 14 amino acids. Germline V lookup: CDR1 SEHNR, CDR2 FQNEAQ (reference sequence). This CDR3 is CASSAGRGNQPQHF. The CDR3 coding sequence is TGTGCCAGCAGCGCCGGACGGGGGAATCAGCCCCAGCATTTT.

The chain couples TRBV19 to TRBJ1-1, with TRBD1 identical over 9 bases. The CDR3 spans 15 residues. Germline CDR1 and CDR2: LNHDA and SQIVND (reference sequence). Losses at the gene ends were 5 bases for V and 4 bases for J; bases not matched to a gene: 8. The CDR3 reads CASSVFRDRATEAFF. The DNA of the CDR3 is TGTGCCAGTAGTGTCTTCCGGGACAGGGCCACTGAAGCTTTCTTT.

The rearrangement uses TRBV15 and TRBJ2-3; 12 positions agree with TRBD2. V lost 1 base and J lost 5; bases outside the gene matches: 10. The V gene's germline CDR1 is LNHNV and CDR2 YYDKDF (reference sequence). The CDR3 contains 18 residues. As DNA, the CDR3 is TGTGCCACCAGCAGAGCGAACCCCATGACTAGCGGGGGAGATACGCAGTATTTT. Its protein product is CATSRANPMTSGGDTQYF.

This clonotype has ten or more counts. The chain is built from TRBV7-9 and TRBJ2-3; D gene unclear. V lost 5 bases and J 0 bases, leaving 6 bases between the germline ends. The length of the CDR3 is 13 residues. Germline CDR1 reads SEHNR; CDR2 reads FQNEAQ (reference sequence). The CDR3 spells CASSTSSTDTQYF. CDR3 DNA: TGTGCCAGCAGCACCTCTAGCACAGATACGCAGTATTTT.

This chain links TRBV6-2 or TRBV6-3 with TRBJ2-1, with TRBD1 identical over 8 bases. CDR1 MNHEY and CDR2 SVGEGT come from the germline V gene. The ends lost 4 bases at V and 5 bases at J; junction bases unmatched: 13. CDR3 length equals 17 residues. Here the CDR3 reads CASSFFGTGLLDNEQFF. The CDR3 bases are TGTGCCAGCAGTTTCTTCGGGACAGGTTTGTTAGACAATGAGCAGTTCTTC.

This clonotype was detected only a few times. The chain has TRBV6-2 or TRBV6-3 and TRBJ2-3; a possible D gene is TRBD2 (5 bases). The CDR3 has 16 amino acids. Looked up from germline, CDR1 is MNHEY and CDR2 is SVGEGT. V lost 2 bases and J 1 base, leaving 13 bases between the germline ends. CDR3 in amino acids: CASSYAIGERTDTQYF. DNA of the CDR3: TGTGCCAGCAGTTACGCGATCGGGGAACGCACAGATACGCAGTATTTT.

The chain recombines TRBV7-9 with TRBJ2-1; 10 bases fit TRBD1. Trimming cost V 4 bases and J 6 bases; bases outside gene matches: 3. This CDR3 contains 14 residues. Germline V gives CDR1 SEHNR, CDR2 FQNEAQ (reference sequence). This CDR3 reads CASSSGQGTNEQFF. CDR3 DNA: TGTGCCAGCAGCTCGGGACAGGGGACCAATGAGCAGTTCTTC.

This clonotype was seen only a few times. The chain joins TRBV27 to TRBJ2-1; D gene unclear. V shed 5 bases and J shed 3 bases, with 8 bases lying between them. The germline gives CDR1 MNHEY, CDR2 SMNVEV (reference sequence). CDR3 length: 13 residues. The CDR3 DNA follows: TGTGCCAGCAGTGACTCTATCTACAATGAGCAGTTCTTC. The encoded protein is CASSDSIYNEQFF.